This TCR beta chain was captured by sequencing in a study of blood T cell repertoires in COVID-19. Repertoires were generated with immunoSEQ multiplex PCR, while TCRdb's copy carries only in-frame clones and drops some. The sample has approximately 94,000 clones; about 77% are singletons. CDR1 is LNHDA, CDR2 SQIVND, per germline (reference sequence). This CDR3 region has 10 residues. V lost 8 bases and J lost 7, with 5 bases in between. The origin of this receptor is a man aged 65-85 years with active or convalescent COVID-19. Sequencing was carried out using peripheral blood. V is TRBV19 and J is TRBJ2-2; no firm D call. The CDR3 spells CASRYGELFF. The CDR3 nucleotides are TGTGCCAGTCGTTACGGGGAGCTGTTTTTT.